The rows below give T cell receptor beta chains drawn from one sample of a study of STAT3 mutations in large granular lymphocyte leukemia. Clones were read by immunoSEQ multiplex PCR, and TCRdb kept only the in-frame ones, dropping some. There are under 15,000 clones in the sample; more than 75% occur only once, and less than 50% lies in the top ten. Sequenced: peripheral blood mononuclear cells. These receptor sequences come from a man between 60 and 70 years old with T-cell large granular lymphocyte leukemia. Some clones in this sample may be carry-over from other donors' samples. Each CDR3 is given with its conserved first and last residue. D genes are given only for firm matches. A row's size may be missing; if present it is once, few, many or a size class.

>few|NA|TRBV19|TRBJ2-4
CASSIREDIQYF
TGTGCCAGTAGTATTAGGGAGGACATTCAGTACTTC
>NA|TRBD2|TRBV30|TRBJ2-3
CAWRSGNTDTQYF
TGTGCCTGGCGTAGCGGGAACACAGATACGCAGTATTTT
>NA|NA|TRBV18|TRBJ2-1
CASSPPELERHEQFF
TGTGCCAGCTCACCACCCGAACTAGAGAGGCATGAGCAGTTCTTC
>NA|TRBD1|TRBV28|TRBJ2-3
CASSQGQVRDTQYF
TGTGCCAGCAGCCAGGGACAGGTCCGAGATACGCAGTATTTT
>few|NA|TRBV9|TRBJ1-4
CASSVEGGHDEKLFF
TGTGCCAGCAGCGTAGAAGGGGGGCATGATGAAAAACTGTTTTTT
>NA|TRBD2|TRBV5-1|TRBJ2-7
CASSLRFGAGGGSEQYF
TGCGCCAGCAGCTTGCGGTTTGGTGCGGGAGGGGGATCCGAGCAGTACTTC
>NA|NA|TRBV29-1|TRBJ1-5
CSVGGGDQPQHF
TGCAGCGTTGGAGGGGGGGACCAGCCCCAGCATTTT
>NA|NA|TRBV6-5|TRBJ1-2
CASNDGSASAPGSTF
TGTGCCAGCAACGATGGGTCGGCATCCGCTCCAGGGTCCACCTTC
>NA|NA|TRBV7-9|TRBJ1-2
CASSLEMGFTF
TGTGCCAGCAGCTTAGAAATGGGTTTCACCTTC
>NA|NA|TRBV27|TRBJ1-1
CASSLSPGGTEAFF
TGTGCCAGCAGTTTATCGCCGGGGGGCACTGAAGCTTTCTTT
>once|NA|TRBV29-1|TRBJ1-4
CSVEDPGGGEKLFF
TGCAGCGTTGAAGACCCCGGGGGCGGGGAAAAACTGTTTTTT
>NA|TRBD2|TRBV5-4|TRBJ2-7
CASSLPGGRGYEQYF
TGTGCCAGCAGCCTCCCGGGCGGGAGGGGGTACGAGCAGTACTTC
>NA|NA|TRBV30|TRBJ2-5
CAWSVLGAQETQYF
TGTGCCTGGAGTGTACTAGGAGCGCAAGAGACCCAGTACTTC
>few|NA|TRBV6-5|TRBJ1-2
CASSYSWGNGYTF
TGTGCCAGCAGTTACTCTTGGGGCAATGGCTACACCTTC
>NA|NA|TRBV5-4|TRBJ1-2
CASSLVGQGYGYTF
TGTGCCAGCAGCTTGGTCGGGCAGGGCTATGGCTACACCTTC
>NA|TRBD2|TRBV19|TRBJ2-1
CASSTLAGARDEQFF
TGTGCCAGTAGCACACTAGCGGGAGCGCGTGATGAGCAGTTCTTC
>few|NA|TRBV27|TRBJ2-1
CASSPTQGGMSEQFF
TGTGCCAGCAGTCCCACACAGGGAGGGATGTCGGAGCAGTTCTTC
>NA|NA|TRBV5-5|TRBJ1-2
CASSFSRGLGDFYGYTF
TGTGCCAGCAGCTTTAGTCGCGGGCTGGGGGATTTCTATGGCTACACCTTC
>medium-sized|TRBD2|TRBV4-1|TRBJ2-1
CASSKRGGTTGEQFF
TGCGCCAGCAGCAAACGGGGGGGAACCACCGGTGAGCAGTTCTTC
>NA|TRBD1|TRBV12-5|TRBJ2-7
CASGFGTGTGYEQYF
TGTGCTAGTGGTTTCGGGACAGGGACGGGCTACGAGCAGTACTTC
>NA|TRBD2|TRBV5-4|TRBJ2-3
CASSLTSGTDTQYF
TGTGCCAGCAGCTTGACTAGCGGCACAGATACGCAGTATTTT
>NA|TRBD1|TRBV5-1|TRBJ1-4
CASSLDRTGKLFF
TGCGCCAGCAGTCTGGACAGGACCGGCAAACTGTTTTTT
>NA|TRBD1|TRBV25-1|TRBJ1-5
CASSLGQGNQPQHF
TGTGCCAGCAGTCTCGGACAGGGAAATCAGCCCCAGCATTTT
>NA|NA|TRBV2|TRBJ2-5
CASSEGPRETQYF
TGTGCCAGCAGTGAAGGACCCCGGGAGACCCAGTACTTC
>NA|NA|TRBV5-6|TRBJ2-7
CASSLAWEEQYF
TGTGCCAGCAGCTTGGCCTGGGAAGAGCAGTACTTC
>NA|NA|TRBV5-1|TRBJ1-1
CASSLVSLDHPAEAFF
TGCGCCAGCAGCTTGGTCAGCCTGGACCATCCGGCTGAAGCTTTCTTT
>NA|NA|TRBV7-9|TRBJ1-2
CASSLAPGPNYGYTF
TGTGCCAGCAGCTTAGCCCCAGGGCCGAACTATGGCTACACCTTC
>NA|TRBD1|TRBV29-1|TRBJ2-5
CSVSTTGGAETQYF
TGCAGCGTCTCTACTACAGGGGGCGCAGAGACCCAGTACTTC
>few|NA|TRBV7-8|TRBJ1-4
CASSLGTGQSFF
TGTGCCAGCAGCTTAGGAACGGGACAATCGTTTTTT
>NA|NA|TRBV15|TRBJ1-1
CATKRDTGAGTEAFF
TGTGCCACCAAAAGGGACACCGGGGCAGGCACTGAAGCTTTCTTT
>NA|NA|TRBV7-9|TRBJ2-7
CASSLQGYEQYF
TGTGCCAGCAGCCTACAGGGATACGAGCAGTACTTC
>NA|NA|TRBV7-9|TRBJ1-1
CASSFDRSTEAFF
TGTGCCAGCAGCTTTGACCGATCGACTGAAGCTTTCTTT
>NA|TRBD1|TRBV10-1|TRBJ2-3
CASSTGETQYF
TGCGCCAGCAGTACAGGGGAGACGCAGTATTTT
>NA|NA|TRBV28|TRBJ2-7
CASSLVKTYEQYF
TGTGCCAGCAGTTTAGTGAAAACCTACGAGCAGTACTTC
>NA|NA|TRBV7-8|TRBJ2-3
CASSSGASTDTQYF
TGTGCCAGCAGCTCAGGAGCAAGCACAGATACGCAGTATTTT
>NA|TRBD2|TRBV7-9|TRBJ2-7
CASSRLAGAYEQYF
TGTGCCAGCAGCAGACTAGCGGGGGCTTACGAGCAGTACTTC
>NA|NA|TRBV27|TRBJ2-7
CASSPLYPRGTSYEQYF
TGTGCCAGCAGTCCGCTATATCCCCGCGGGACGTCCTACGAGCAGTACTTC
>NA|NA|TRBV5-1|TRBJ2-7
CASSHLDGYEQYF
TGCGCCAGCAGCCACTTGGACGGATACGAGCAGTACTTC
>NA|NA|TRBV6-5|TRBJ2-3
CASSYSGLLDTQYF
TGTGCCAGCAGTTACTCCGGACTATTAGATACGCAGTATTTT
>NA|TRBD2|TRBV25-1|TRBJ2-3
CASSESSGAPDTQYF
TGTGCCAGCAGTGAGTCTAGCGGCGCCCCAGATACGCAGTATTTT
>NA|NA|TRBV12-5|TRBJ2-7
CASGLAEGSEQYF
TGTGCTAGTGGTTTGGCGGAGGGATCCGAGCAGTACTTC
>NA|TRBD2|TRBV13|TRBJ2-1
CASSWTSGMGSYNEQFF
TGTGCCAGCAGCTGGACTAGCGGGATGGGCTCCTACAATGAGCAGTTCTTC
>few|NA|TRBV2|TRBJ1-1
CASKRANTEAFF
TGTGCCAGCAAACGGGCAAACACTGAAGCTTTCTTT
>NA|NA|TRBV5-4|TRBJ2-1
CASSLASGPYNEQFF
TGTGCCAGCAGCTTGGCCAGCGGACCCTACAATGAGCAGTTCTTC
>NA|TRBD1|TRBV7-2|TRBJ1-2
CASSATGGGYGYTF
TGTGCCAGCAGCGCTACAGGGGGCGGCTATGGCTACACCTTC
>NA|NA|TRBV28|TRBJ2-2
CASSGQYTGELFF
TGTGCCAGCAGTGGACAGTACACCGGGGAGCTGTTTTTT
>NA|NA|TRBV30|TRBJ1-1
CAWSPRPPANTEAFF
TGTGCCTGGAGTCCCAGACCCCCAGCAAACACTGAAGCTTTCTTT